A single sample gave rise to the 2 T cell receptor beta chains below, sequenced in a study of blood T cell repertoires in COVID-19. This table comes from immunoSEQ multiplex PCR, and its TCRdb copy is limited to in-frame clones, with some not included. The data show approximately 300,000 clones, with over 70% seen just once and roughly 1.2% held by the top ten. What was sequenced was peripheral blood. These receptors were taken from a woman aged 45-60 years with acute or convalescent COVID-19.

The chain recombines TRBV7-2 with TRBJ2-7, with 11 bases that match TRBD2. In germline, CDR1 is SGHTA, CDR2 FQGNSA. V shed 6 bases and J 4 bases; nucleotides not matched to a gene: 8. The CDR3 has 15 amino acids. This CDR3 is CASSTTSGSGYEQYF. CDR3 in DNA: TGTGCCAGCAGTACAACTAGCGGGAGTGGATACGAGCAGTACTTC.

The CDR3 loop reads CASKGGRRPDYGYTF. DNA of the CDR3: TGTGCCAGCAAGGGCGGGAGAAGACCGGACTATGGCTACACCTTC. The chain joins TRBV6-5 to TRBJ1-2; no firm D call. The CDR3 is 15 residues long. Germline loops: CDR1 MNHEY, CDR2 SVGAGI. V was pared by 7 bases and J by 3 bases, with 18 bases between.